This TCR beta chain was retrieved from a study of OX40 agonist ivuxolimab in advanced cancers. On the study more broadly: All patients had ivuxolimab intravenously every 2 weeks at 0.01 to 10 mg/kg. The study reported partial responses in three patients: one hepatocellular carcinoma, two cutaneous melanoma.

About this clone itself: Its antigen is not known.

Autoimmune disease history or systemic immunosuppression disqualified patients. Notes on the study in general: Low normalized clonal expansion also occurred in some nonresponding patients.

J lost 1 base, V lost 4 bases, and 3 bases had no gene match. This CDR3 is 14 amino acids long. Germline V gene lookup returns CDR1 SGHAT and CDR2 FQNNGV. Sequencing used immunoSEQ multiplex PCR; TCRdb keeps in-frame clones, though not all of them. The sample records more than 65,000 clones, about 91% being singletons. V gene TRBV11-2 combines with J gene TRBJ1-1; 7 bases are a match to TRBD1. The sequence came from an adult with an advanced solid tumor such as melanoma, head and neck, liver or kidney cancer. This sample comprised CD4+ or CD8+ T cells sorted from blood, obtained in a trial of the OX40 agonist ivuxolimab. DNA for the CDR3: TGTGCCAGCAGCTCGACAGGGCCGAACACTGAAGCTTTCTTT. Its protein product is CASSSTGPNTEAFF.